These 15 T cell receptor beta chains were sequenced from one sample in a study of response to subunit inactivated influenza vaccine. MiXCR, applied by TCRdb to the RT-PCR reads, yields one record per CDR3 protein. The sample gives about 780,000 distinct CDR3 sequences, 15% to 20% of which show up once; 9.5% to 13% is in the top ten. This specimen was PBMCs from blood, taken 4 to 6 days after vaccination. The receptor set was obtained from a man aged 50-60 years who received an inactivated influenza vaccine.

This chain connects TRBV20-1 to TRBJ2-3; the match to TRBD2 covers 8 bases. V was pared by 3 bases and J by 5 bases, with 16 bases of the junction left unmatched. The CDR3 is made up of 17 amino acids. Germline V gives CDR1 DFQATT, CDR2 SNEGSKA (reference sequence). The CDR3 sequence is CSASGAGAGGRGDTQYF. DNA of the CDR3: TGCAGTGCTAGCGGGGCAGGGGCGGGAGGCCGCGGAGATACGCAGTATTTT.

The chain employs TRBV6-5 and TRBJ2-1, with 8 bases identical to TRBD1. Per the germline V gene, CDR1 is MNHEY and CDR2 is SVGAGI. CDR3 length: 15 amino acids. J lost 9 bases, V lost 4 bases, and 11 bases had no gene match. CDR3 protein: CASSSPGQGFSEQFF. CDR3 coding DNA: TGTGCCAGCAGTTCACCCGGACAGGGTTTTAGTGAGCAGTTCTTC.

This clonotype was detected only a few times. J is TRBJ2-5 and V is TRBV29-1; D not certain. CDR3 length: 15 residues. Trimming shortened V by 7 bases and J by 5 bases, and 23 bases separated the two germline ends. CDR1 and CDR2 from the germline V gene are SQVTM and ANQGSEA. CDR3 DNA sequence: TGCAGCGCCTTAGGGAAAAACCACCTCGGGGAGACCCAGTACTTC. Protein product: CSALGKNHLGETQYF.

This clonotype appeared a few times. The genes are TRBV12-3 or TRBV12-4 and TRBJ1-1; D ambiguous. The ends were cut back, 3 bases at V and 7 bases at J, with 6 bases in the middle. The length of the CDR3 is 11 residues. The CDR3 bases are TGTGCCAGCAGTTTTCGGCATGAAGCTTTCTTT. It yields the protein CASSFRHEAFF.

This sequence joins TRBV30 and TRBJ2-3; D is possibly TRBD1 or TRBD2 (6 bases each). The CDR3 has 18 residues. The V gene's germline CDR1 is GTSNPN and CDR2 SVGIG (reference sequence). Trimming stripped 2 bases from V and 0 bases from J, with 21 bases between. The CDR3 DNA follows: TGTGCCTGGAGTTACTTTCCCCCATGGGGGGCTAGCACAGATACGCAGTATTTT. Translated: CAWSYFPPWGASTDTQYF.

This clonotype was seen a few times. J is TRBJ1-1 and V is TRBV12-3 or TRBV12-4, with 8 bases lining up with TRBD1. The CDR3 totals 15 residues. The V and J ends lost 2 bases and 1 base, in that order; junction bases with no gene match: 3. CDR3 sequence: CASSLSRGRNTEAFF. CDR3 nucleotide sequence: TGTGCCAGCAGTTTAAGCAGGGGGCGGAACACTGAAGCTTTCTTT.

In this sample, this clonotype turned up a few times. The rearrangement joins TRBV14 to TRBJ2-3; D is unresolved. Germline assignment: CDR1 SGHDN and CDR2 FVKESK. V was shortened by 3 bases and J by 2 bases, with 6 bases between the two germline ends. This CDR3 contains 13 residues. CDR3 residues: CASSHRHTDTQYF. CDR3 nucleotide sequence: TGTGCCAGCAGCCATCGACACACAGATACGCAGTATTTT.

The rearrangement joins TRBV12-3 or TRBV12-4 to TRBJ2-7; 8 bases agree with TRBD1. CDR3 size: 13 residues. V was pared by 5 bases and J by 3 bases, with 3 bases of the junction left unmatched. The CDR3 coding sequence is TGTGCCAGCAGTCAGGGGGCGGTCTACGAGCAGTACTTC. As protein: CASSQGAVYEQYF.

The J gene is TRBJ2-7, the V gene TRBV10-3; D not resolved. Germline V gene lookup returns CDR1 ENHRY and CDR2 SYGVKD. V lost 4 bases and J lost 2, with 9 bases in between. The CDR3 sequence is 13 residues long. The CDR3: CAISVGSPYEQYF. The CDR3 DNA is TGTGCCATCAGTGTTGGGTCCCCCTACGAGCAGTACTTC.

The V gene is TRBV10-2, the J gene TRBJ2-1; a possible D gene is TRBD1 (6 bases). Per germline, CDR1 WSHSY and CDR2 SAAADI. The CDR3 runs 13 residues. V was clipped by 2 bases and J by 8 bases, with 10 bases between them. For the CDR3, the DNA is TGCGCCAGCAGTGAGGGGGGCCGTGATGAGCAGTTCTTC. Amino acids: CASSEGGRDEQFF.

This clonotype was counted a few times. The J gene is TRBJ2-7, the V gene TRBV20-1, with D tentatively TRBD2 (6 bases). CDR3 length: 13 amino acids. Germline values: CDR1 DFQATT, CDR2 SNEGSKA (reference sequence). V lost 6 bases to trimming and J lost 3 bases, with 15 bases between them. This CDR3 is CSALTPRDYEQYF. The CDR3 bases are TGCAGTGCCCTCACTCCGCGGGACTACGAGCAGTACTTC.

This clonotype was recorded a few times. This chain joins TRBV12-3 or TRBV12-4 and TRBJ2-1; maybe TRBD1 (6 bases). CDR3 length: 15 amino acids. V was clipped by 7 bases and J by 6 bases, with 19 bases between them. CDR3: CASTRQEKAFNEQFF. As DNA, the CDR3 is TGTGCCAGCACCCGACAGGAAAAGGCCTTCAATGAGCAGTTCTTC.

In its sample, this clonotype was seen a few times. The rearrangement links TRBV5-1 to TRBJ2-3, with D tentatively TRBD2 (6 bases). V lost 0 bases to trimming and J lost 1 base, with 9 bases between them. The CDR3 is 15 amino acids. Germline-derived CDR1 and CDR2 are SGHRS and YFSETQ. The CDR3 region has the DNA TGCGCCAGCAGCTTGGGGGAGGCCGGCACAGATACGCAGTATTTT. Translated, it gives CASSLGEAGTDTQYF.

This clonotype was seen at least ten times. The chain couples TRBV24-1 to TRBJ1-1, with 8 bases aligning to TRBD1. Germline CDR1 is KGHDR and CDR2 is SFDVKD. With V trimmed by 6 bases and J by 1 base, 3 bases remained unmatched. This CDR3 comprises 14 residues. This chain's CDR3 is CATSNGQGNTEAFF. In nucleotides, the CDR3 is TGTGCCACCAGTAATGGACAGGGGAACACTGAAGCTTTCTTT.

V gene TRBV6-2 or TRBV6-3 combines with J gene TRBJ2-7, with D unresolved. The CDR3 sequence is 12 residues long. V dropped 7 bases and J dropped 3 bases, with 10 bases sitting between them. From germline, CDR1 is MNHEY and CDR2 SVGEGT. In nucleotides, the CDR3 is TGTGCCAGCAAGGGCCAGATCTACGAGCAGTACTTC. Translation gives CASKGQIYEQYF.